This T cell receptor beta chain was retrieved from a study of blood T cell repertoires in COVID-19. Study processing details: From reference gene primer amplification, estimates of nucleated cell counts were derived. Clones were read by immunoSEQ multiplex PCR, and TCRdb kept only the in-frame ones, dropping some. Clonal size and the V and J genes are those of that table, whereas D and trimming came from the DNA. The profile shows approximately 300,000 clones, around 90% of them singletons. Input material: peripheral blood. The origin of this receptor is a woman between 35 and 50 years old with COVID-19, enrolled during active disease.

The CDR3 loop reads CASSSIPQGFDEKLFF. DNA for the CDR3: TGTGCCAGCAGCTCAATACCACAGGGTTTCGATGAAAAACTGTTTTTT. V and J are TRBV5-5 and TRBJ1-4, with a possible D match to TRBD1 (6 bases). Germline-derived CDR1 and CDR2 are SGHKS and YYEKEE (reference sequence). Trimming removed 3 bases from V and 6 bases from J, with 18 bases in between. The CDR3 is 16 residues long.